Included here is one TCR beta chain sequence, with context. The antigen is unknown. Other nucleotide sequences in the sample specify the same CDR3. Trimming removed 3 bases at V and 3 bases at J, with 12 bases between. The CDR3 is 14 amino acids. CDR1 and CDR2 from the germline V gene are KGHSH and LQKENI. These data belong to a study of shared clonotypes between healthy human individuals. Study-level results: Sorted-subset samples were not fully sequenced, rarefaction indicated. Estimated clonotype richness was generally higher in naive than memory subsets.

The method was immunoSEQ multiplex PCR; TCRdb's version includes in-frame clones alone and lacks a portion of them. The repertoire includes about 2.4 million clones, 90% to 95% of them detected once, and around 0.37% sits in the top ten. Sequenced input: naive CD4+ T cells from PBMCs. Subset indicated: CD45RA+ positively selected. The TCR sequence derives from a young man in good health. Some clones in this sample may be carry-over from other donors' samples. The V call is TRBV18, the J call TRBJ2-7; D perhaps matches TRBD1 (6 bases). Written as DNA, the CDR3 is TGTGCCAGCTCACCCGGGCAGGGGATCTACGAGCAGTACTTC. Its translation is CASSPGQGIYEQYF.